What follows is one T cell receptor beta chain and its context. No much larger clone is present one base from it, and per-base qualities are unavailable. Reading the label with the study, this specimen's treatment or condition is: live attenuated yellow fever vaccine strain. A standard Ficoll-Paque protocol was used to isolate PBMCs from peripheral blood. The RNeasy Micro Kit was used to extract RNA from sorted memory subsets. These data belong to a study of T cells after yellow fever vaccination (dated by TCRdb to between 2018 and 2021). Background for the entire study: Using CD3, CD45RA, CCR7 and CD95 staining, memory subsets (EM, EMRA, CM and Tscm) were sorted on a BD FACS Aria III. Libraries from fractions with low cell numbers were prepared with the SMART-Seq v4 Ultra Low Input RNA kit. To track T-cell clones before and after primary and booster YFV17D yellow fever vaccination, bulk TCR alpha and beta repertoires were sequenced longitudinally. Two healthy male donors, one aged 18 to 30 and one aged 30 to 40 years, made up the cohort. Blood was drawn at multiple timepoints before and after primary and secondary immunization, with bulk PBMC replicates and cell subsets isolated. Memory subsets were sorted on days 0, 15 and 45 and at 18 months after primary vaccination, and on days 0, 15 and 45 after the 30-year booster.

The junction shows trimming of 4 bases on V and 6 bases on J, plus 9 bases between the germline ends. From the cysteine up to the phenylalanine, the CDR3 has a length of 13 residues. The kept DNA is CDR3 alone, 39 bases in frame from the first base. CDR1 and CDR2 (SGHTA, FQGNSA) derive from the germline V gene. TCR cDNA was synthesized by 5'RACE template switching, through which a universal primer site and unique molecular identifiers were introduced. Priming of cDNA synthesis was performed from both the TCR alpha and TCR beta constant segments. Two PCR steps were used to amplify libraries, with sample barcodes and sequencing adapters being added in the second step. Sequencing of the libraries was done on either Illumina HiSeq 2500 (2x100 bp) or NovaSeq (2x150 bp). In the paper's pipeline: MIGEC was used to demultiplex reads and collapse the reads into UMI consensus sequences, and MiXCR was used for V(D)J alignment. Vaccine-responding clonotypes were identified with edgeR using replicate PBMC samples, with FDR below 0.01 and a log2 fold change above 5 up to day 15 being required. Bulk clonotypes were assigned CD4 or CD8 identity according to which sequenced CD4 or CD8 repertoire held them at higher abundance. To estimate the distribution of each clone across memory phenotypes, clonotype frequencies in memory subsets were weighted by FACS-sorted cell numbers. The public sequencing data were trimmed at Q25 with fastp and processed into clonotypes with MiXCR by TCRdb, which kept only in-frame beta chains. For every CDR3 protein sequence, its rows merge into one entry that carries the most common genes and DNA. TCRdb's processing, not the authors' own work, is the source of the V and J calls. In this sample the table shows tens of thousands of distinct CDR3 sequences, 6.6% of which occur a single time. Of the sample, 20% to 25% is held by the ten largest clones.

General conclusions and limits of the study: On day 0, almost all vaccine-responding clonotypes were found to be below detection in the sorted memory subsets. Because only a couple of donors were included in the study, the extent to which the findings can be generalized is limited. A small fraction of clonotypes showed up in both the CD4 and CD8 compartments, probably as a result of convergent recombination. Computational filtering was needed because FACS-sorted repertoires could contain abundant contaminating clonotypes from the bulk population. After the booster, most clones that had expanded after primary vaccination were detected again (around 96% of CD4 and around nine tenths of CD8), suggesting broad maintenance of memory. The secondary T-cell response was found to be weaker but faster than the primary response, with a peak reached on day 5 rather than on day 15.

The rearrangement combines TRBV7-2 with TRBJ1-4, with TRBD1 as a weak D call on 6 bases. The receptor's source is a man in his late teens or twenties who received the YFV17D yellow fever vaccine. Sequenced here: PBMCs, either bulk or a sorted T-cell subset (CD4+, CD8+, memory, or dextramer-sorted; not recorded which), sampled on the day of the first yellow fever vaccination. The CDR3: CASSSPGDEKLFF. The bases read TGTGCCAGCAGCTCCCCAGGGGATGAAAAACTGTTTTTT.